Listed below are T cell receptor beta chains from one sample, sequenced in a study of blood T cell repertoires in COVID-19. Using immunoSEQ multiplex PCR, the repertoire was profiled, and TCRdb retains in-frame clones only, with some absent. Of approximately 150,000 clones listed, approximately 81% were seen once; the top ten hold 1.1%. The sequencing input was peripheral blood. The receptors stem from a man aged 40-55 years with acute or convalescent COVID-19. Each CDR3 is given with its conserved first and last residue. The order of the fields is clone size, V gene, J gene, D gene, CDR3 DNA, CDR3 protein. D genes are given only for firm matches. Expanded clones get a size class; other rows say once, few or many, or leave the size out.

>NA|TRBV28|TRBJ2-7|TRBD1
TGTGCCAGCAGCCTCGGACAGGGGGGCTACGAGCAGTACTTC
CASSLGQGGYEQYF
>NA|TRBV5-4|TRBJ1-2|TRBD1
TGTGCCAGCAGCTTATTGGGGACAGGGGGTGGCTACACCTTC
CASSLLGTGGGYTF
>NA|TRBV3-1/TRBV3-2|TRBJ1-2|TRBD1
TGTGCCAGCAGTGGACGATTTCCGGGACAGCCTGATGGCTACACCTTC
CASSGRFPGQPDGYTF
>NA|TRBV9|TRBJ2-3|NA
TGTGCCAGCAGCGTAGTTCCTGCGGATACGCAGTATTTT
CASSVVPADTQYF
>NA|TRBV28|TRBJ1-2|TRBD1
TGTGCCAGCAGTTTCCCGACAGGGAGGAACTATGGCTACACCTTC
CASSFPTGRNYGYTF
>NA|TRBV27|TRBJ2-3|TRBD1
TGTGCCAGCAGTAGACAGGGGTCAGATACGCAGTATTTT
CASSRQGSDTQYF
>NA|TRBV9|TRBJ1-6|TRBD1
TGTGCCAGCAGCAGAGCCGGGACAGAATCACCCCTCCACTTT
CASSRAGTESPLHF
>NA|TRBV15|TRBJ1-1|TRBD1
TGTGCCACCAGCACATTACAGGGGGCGAACGAAAACACTGAAGCTTTCTTT
CATSTLQGANENTEAFF
>NA|TRBV6-5|TRBJ2-1|TRBD1
TGTGCCAGCAGGGGGGCGGGACAGGGGACCACGCAGTTCTTC
CASRGAGQGTTQFF
>NA|TRBV4-3|TRBJ2-1|TRBD2
TGCGCCAGCAGCCAGGAGGGACTAGCGGGATACAATGAGCAGTTCTTC
CASSQEGLAGYNEQFF
>NA|TRBV18|TRBJ1-2|NA
TGTGCCAGCCGAGAGACCGGGAACTATGGCTACACCTTC
CASRETGNYGYTF
>NA|TRBV29-1|TRBJ2-6|TRBD1
TGCAGCGTTCGGACAGGGGGAAGCGGTGGGGCCAACGTCCTGACTTTC
CSVRTGGSGGANVLTF
>NA|TRBV6-6|TRBJ2-7|TRBD1
TGTGCCAGCAGACTAACAGGGGCCTACGAGCAGTACTTC
CASRLTGAYEQYF
>NA|TRBV15|TRBJ1-3|TRBD1
TGTGCCACCAGCAGAGGAGGACAGGGGTCTGGAAACACCATATATTTT
CATSRGGQGSGNTIYF
>NA|TRBV2|TRBJ2-5|NA
TGTGCCAGCACAGGGACTCCGAGGGCGGAGACCCAGTACTTC
CASTGTPRAETQYF
>NA|TRBV5-1|TRBJ1-6|TRBD1
TGCGCCAGCAGCTCGGAAGGGACAGGTAGCAATTCACCCCTCCACTTT
CASSSEGTGSNSPLHF
>NA|TRBV19|TRBJ1-1|TRBD1
TGTGCCAGTAGTAACGACAGGGGCGGTATGAACACTGAAGCTTTCTTT
CASSNDRGGMNTEAFF
>NA|TRBV5-4|TRBJ1-2|NA
TGTGCCAGCAGCTTGGGTACTAACTATGGCTACACCTTC
CASSLGTNYGYTF
>NA|TRBV15|TRBJ2-3|NA
TGTGCCACCAGCAGAGGCGGGACGGAGACCCTTTTT
CATSRGGTETLF
>NA|TRBV9|TRBJ1-1|NA
TGTGCCAGCAGCGTCGGGATAATTGCGGGTACTGAAGCTTTCTTT
CASSVGIIAGTEAFF
>NA|TRBV7-3|TRBJ2-5|NA
TGTGCCAGCAGCCCCAGCGGAGGATACCAAGAGACCCAGTACTTC
CASSPSGGYQETQYF
>NA|TRBV11-2|TRBJ1-2|NA
TGTGCCAGCAGCTTCCCTTTTCGGGAGGTGGGATTCGAGGGCTACACCTTC
CASSFPFREVGFEGYTF
>NA|TRBV5-1|TRBJ2-7|TRBD1
TGCGCCAGCAGCTCGGGACAGGAGTTCCACGAGCAGTACTTC
CASSSGQEFHEQYF
>NA|TRBV9|TRBJ2-7|NA
TGTGCCAGCAGCGCGTCCTCCTACGAGCAGTACTTC
CASSASSYEQYF
>NA|TRBV4-1|TRBJ2-7|TRBD1
TGCGCCAGCAGCCAACCCGGGACAGGGATTTACGAGCAGTACTTC
CASSQPGTGIYEQYF
>NA|TRBV3-1/TRBV3-2|TRBJ2-2|TRBD1
TGTGCCAGCAGCTCTACCGCGACAGGGAACGGGGAGCTGTTTTTT
CASSSTATGNGELFF
>NA|TRBV9|TRBJ2-5|NA
TGTGCCAGCAGCGTAGTTCCTAGCGCGGAGACCCAGTACTTC
CASSVVPSAETQYF
>NA|TRBV6-5|TRBJ2-3|NA
TGTGCCAGCAGTTCCCAGGACAGTATAGATCCAGATACGCAGTATTTT
CASSSQDSIDPDTQYF
>once|TRBV7-3|TRBJ1-1|NA
TGTGCCAGCAGCCAACAGGTGAACACTGAAGCTTTCTTT
CASSQQVNTEAFF
>few|TRBV28|TRBJ1-1|TRBD1
TGTGCCAGCAGCTCCCCGGGACAGGGGACCACTGAAGCTTTCTTT
CASSSPGQGTTEAFF
>NA|TRBV5-1|TRBJ2-3|TRBD2
TGCGCCAGTACGACCAAGGGAGGGATGGATACGCAGTATTTT
CASTTKGGMDTQYF
>NA|TRBV9|TRBJ1-1|NA
TGTGCCAGCAGCGTATCAGGGGCGAACTCTGAAGCTTTCTTT
CASSVSGANSEAFF
>NA|TRBV6-5|TRBJ2-5|TRBD2
TGTGCCGTCCCGCACGGGGGGGAACAAGAGACCCAGTACTTC
CAVPHGGEQETQYF
>NA|TRBV6-5|TRBJ1-1|NA
TGTGCCAGCAGGTCGACAGGGAACACTGAAGCTTTCTTT
CASRSTGNTEAFF
>NA|TRBV6-6|TRBJ2-7|NA
TGTGCCAGCAGTTACTCTATTTCCTCCCCCTACGAGCAGTACTTC
CASSYSISSPYEQYF
>NA|TRBV5-1|TRBJ1-3|NA
TGCGCCAGCAGCTTGGGAGGGGACACCTCTGGAAACACCATATATTTT
CASSLGGDTSGNTIYF
>NA|TRBV9|TRBJ2-5|TRBD2
TGTGCCAGCAGCGTAGGGGCTAGCGGGGTCCAAGAGACCCAGTACTTC
CASSVGASGVQETQYF
>NA|TRBV12-2|TRBJ2-2|NA
TGTGCAAGTCGCTTAGAAGAGACAGGGACCATTCCGAAGAACACCGGGGAGCTGTTTTTT
CASRLEETGTIPKNTGELFF
>NA|TRBV27|TRBJ1-2|TRBD1
TGTGCCAGCAGCCTCACCGGGACAGTTAACTATGGCTACACCTTC
CASSLTGTVNYGYTF
>once|TRBV11-3|TRBJ2-1|TRBD2
TGTGCCAGCAGCACGGGACTAGCGGGGGGAGTTGGCAATGAGCAGTTCTTC
CASSTGLAGGVGNEQFF
>once|TRBV3-1/TRBV3-2|TRBJ1-5|NA
TGTGCCAGCAGCCAAGTCATGATCGCGCAGCCCCAGCATTTT
CASSQVMIAQPQHF
>few|TRBV2|TRBJ1-5|NA
TGTGCCAGCAGTGGGCAGGGTGATCAGCCCCAGCATTTT
CASSGQGDQPQHF
>NA|TRBV3-1/TRBV3-2|TRBJ1-6|NA
TGTGCCAGCAGCCCTGGCACAGGTCCCTCCTATAATTCACCCCTCCACTTT
CASSPGTGPSYNSPLHF
>NA|TRBV6-1|TRBJ1-6|NA
TGTGCCAGCAGTGAAAATTGGTGGGAGTCCTATAATTCACCCCTCCACTTT
CASSENWWESYNSPLHF
>NA|TRBV6-1|TRBJ2-2|NA
TGTGCCAGCAGTGAATACGGGGTCGGGGAGCTGTTTTTT
CASSEYGVGELFF